This T cell receptor beta chain comes out of a study of T cell changes during pregnancy in multiple sclerosis. The protocol was immunoSEQ multiplex PCR, while the TCRdb copy is restricted to in-frame clones and leaves out a portion. The sample holds about 77,000 clones, over 75% seen once. This clone was seen only once. The germline V gene encodes CDR1 MNHNS and CDR2 SASEGT. The CDR3 covers 15 residues. Deletions cut 2 bases from V and 2 bases from J, with 10 bases between. Source: peripheral blood, taken before pregnancy. This TCR came from a female donor with multiple sclerosis, enrolled in a pregnancy study. This chain links TRBV6-1 with TRBJ2-1; D not resolved. The CDR3 DNA reads as TGTGCCAGCAGTGAACTTGGGCTTACCTACAATGAGCAGTTCTTC. Protein sequence: CASSELGLTYNEQFF.